Listed below are T cell receptor beta chains from one sample, sequenced in a study of T cells after yellow fever vaccination. Each CDR3 protein is one row after TCRdb ran MiXCR on the 5' RACE reads. This table has around 200,000 distinct CDR3 sequences, 9.5% to 11% appearing once. Here the sequenced sample was CD8+ T cells sorted from PBMCs, taken 15 days after the yellow fever booster vaccination. The receptors were sampled from a man between 18 and 29 years old who received the YFV17D yellow fever vaccine. Both conserved end residues are trimmed from each CDR3. Fields, in order: CDR3 protein, V gene, J gene.

CDR3 protein: ASSFGDTTYEQY; V gene: TRBV7-9; J gene: TRBJ2-7
CDR3 protein: ASRTGDPTEAF; V gene: TRBV12-3/TRBV12-4; J gene: TRBJ1-1
CDR3 protein: ASSWGLGYT; V gene: TRBV25-1; J gene: TRBJ1-2
CDR3 protein: ASRTRPGQPTNEKLF; V gene: TRBV28; J gene: TRBJ1-4
CDR3 protein: ASSYTQMYGYT; V gene: TRBV6-5; J gene: TRBJ1-2
CDR3 protein: ASSYVRVNTEAF; V gene: TRBV6-2/TRBV6-3; J gene: TRBJ1-1
CDR3 protein: SARAGQGNNEQF; V gene: TRBV20-1; J gene: TRBJ2-1
CDR3 protein: ASSQGRKETQY; V gene: TRBV5-1; J gene: TRBJ2-5
CDR3 protein: ASSYIGDHGYT; V gene: TRBV6-2/TRBV6-3; J gene: TRBJ1-2
CDR3 protein: ASRPGGRANVLT; V gene: TRBV27; J gene: TRBJ2-6
CDR3 protein: ASSQTQGAGNTIY; V gene: TRBV4-1; J gene: TRBJ1-3